This TCR beta chain stems from a study of cytomegalovirus exposure and HLA in healthy donors. Study observations and caveats: Common viral pathogens seemed, in a later analysis, to connect with several of the most significant clusters.

On this clone: Its antigen remains unknown.

Germline loops: CDR1 SGHVS, CDR2 FQNEAQ. This CDR3 has 14 residues. V lost 5 bases, J lost 7 bases, and 18 bases lay in between. Primers: 60 Vbeta forward and 13 Jbeta reverse. Study processing details: Later, an analysis found 75 million to 90 million unique TCR beta chains, and some 10 million of these were shared. Only in-frame clones appear in the TCRdb table, and some are missing; sequencing was by immunoSEQ multiplex PCR. V and J calls and clone size are given by that table; D and trimming were obtained from the DNA. This table has about 110,000 clones, around three quarters appearing once. Sequenced: PBMCs. The receptor's source is a woman in her 30s in good health and CMV-seronegative. The chain is built from TRBV7-8 and TRBJ2-7; TRBD1 might be the D (5 bases). CDR3 in amino acids: CASSPQDESREQYF. The CDR3 DNA sequence: TGTGCCAGCAGCCCACAGGACGAGTCTAGGGAGCAGTACTTC.